Following are 21 T cell receptor beta chains from one sample sequenced in a study of glioma-infiltrating T cells after dendritic cell vaccination. The assay was immunoSEQ multiplex PCR, and TCRdb's table has in-frame clones only and misses some. The sample records around 60,000 clones, more than 75% being singletons. The time point: after dendritic cell vaccination, including at tumor progression/relapse. Material: blood, obtained after dendritic cell vaccination. These receptors were obtained from a human donor with glioblastoma.

This chain joins TRBV19 and TRBJ1-1; TRBD1 matches 9 bases. The CDR3 consists of 14 residues. V gave up 4 bases and J gave up 3 bases; unmatched junction bases: 3. The germline V gene has CDR1 LNHDA and CDR2 SQIVND (reference sequence). The CDR3 protein is CASSNRGLDTEAFF. The CDR3 DNA sequence: TGTGCCAGTAGTAACAGGGGGCTGGACACTGAAGCTTTCTTT.

The chain combines TRBV7-3 with TRBJ1-6, with TRBD1 as a possible D gene (5 bases). Germline V gene data show CDR1 as SGHTA and CDR2 as FQGTGA. There are 15 residues in the CDR3. V was shortened by 2 bases and J by 8 bases, with 13 bases between the two germline ends. CDR3 loop: CASSLVGGPDSPLHF. The CDR3 DNA sequence: TGTGCCAGCAGCTTAGTGGGGGGTCCCGATTCACCCCTCCACTTT.

This chain links TRBV6-5 with TRBJ2-7, with a possible D match to TRBD2 (7 bases). In germline, CDR1 is MNHEY, CDR2 SVGAGI. This CDR3 is 16 amino acids long. Trimming took 0 bases from V and 7 from J, leaving 19 bases between them. The CDR3 sequence is CASSYSFGGAAGEQYF. The CDR3 DNA reads as TGTGCCAGCAGTTACTCGTTTGGGGGGGCCGCTGGGGAGCAGTACTTC.

The chain has TRBV7-6 and TRBJ2-5, with 8 bases that match TRBD1. The germline gives CDR1 SGHVS, CDR2 FNYEAQ. Germline trimming cut 0 bases from V and 4 bases from J; bases unmatched to any gene: 10. The CDR3 contains 17 residues. CDR3 sequence reads: CASSLAGGQGARETQYF. The DNA for the CDR3 is TGTGCCAGCAGCTTAGCGGGGGGCCAGGGGGCCAGAGAGACCCAGTACTTC.

The chain combines TRBV9 with TRBJ2-5; D unresolved. This CDR3 has 15 residues. With 2 bases removed from V and 5 bases from J, the gap between germline ends came to 16 bases. The germline V gene has CDR1 SGDLS and CDR2 YYNGEE. The CDR3 DNA follows: TGTGCCAGCAGCGTTTCCCCTGGTACTGCTGAGACCCAGTACTTC. It encodes CASSVSPGTAETQYF.

This chain links TRBV14 with TRBJ1-6; 8 nucleotides match TRBD1. Losses at the gene ends were 0 bases for V and 8 bases for J; bases not matched to a gene: 6. In germline, CDR1 is SGHDN, CDR2 FVKESK. The CDR3 has 16 residues. Here the CDR3 DNA reads TGTGCCAGCAGCCAAGATCTAGGACAGGGTTATTCACCCCTCCACTTT. It translates to CASSQDLGQGYSPLHF.

This chain joins TRBV7-9 and TRBJ2-1; TRBD2 agrees at 7 bases. This CDR3 has 15 amino acids. The trim removed 2 bases at V and 7 bases at J, leaving 8 bases unmatched. Looked up from germline, CDR1 is SEHNR and CDR2 is FQNEAQ (reference sequence). CDR3 sequence reads: CASSLRLGGVNEQFF. DNA of the CDR3: TGTGCCAGCAGCTTACGTCTGGGGGGGGTTAATGAGCAGTTCTTC. The full variable domain, in which reference TRBV7-9 and TRBJ2-1 provide the parts outside the CDR3, is DTGVSQNPRHKITKRGQNVTFRCDPISEHNRLYWYRQTLGQGPEFLTYFQNEAQLEKSRLLSDRFSAERPKGSFSTLEIQRTEQGDSAMYLCASSLRLGGVNEQFFGPGTRLTVL.

In this sample, this clone turned up a few times. The chain combines TRBV13 with TRBJ2-1; 8 nucleotides align to TRBD1. The germline V gene has CDR1 PRHDT and CDR2 FYEKMQ (reference sequence). The CDR3 sequence is 14 residues long. J lost 8 bases, V lost 4 bases, and 7 bases had no gene match. The CDR3 is CASSSRTGSDEQFF. The CDR3 coding sequence is TGTGCCAGCAGCTCTAGGACAGGGAGCGATGAGCAGTTCTTC.

The chain employs TRBV7-2 and TRBJ2-2; no firm D call. This CDR3 spans 14 amino acids. V shed 4 bases and J shed 7 bases, with 13 bases lying between them. Germline V gene data show CDR1 as SGHTA and CDR2 as FQGNSA. The CDR3, as DNA: TGTGCCAGCAGCTCTAGGCCCCCAGTCGGGGAGCTGTTTTTT. Protein sequence: CASSSRPPVGELFF.

The chain joins TRBV9 to TRBJ2-5, with D perhaps TRBD2 (6 bases). Germline CDR1 is SGDLS and CDR2 is YYNGEE. The V and J ends lost 3 bases and 2 bases respectively, with 11 bases between them. This CDR3 has 14 residues. The CDR3 loop is CASSASGTQETQYF. In nucleotides, the CDR3 is TGTGCCAGCAGCGCCTCCGGGACTCAAGAGACCCAGTACTTC.

The chain links TRBV5-1 to TRBJ1-2, with 8 bases fitting TRBD1. V gave up 3 bases and J gave up 4 bases; unmatched junction bases: 8. The germline V gene has CDR1 SGHRS and CDR2 YFSETQ. The CDR3 totals 15 residues. As DNA, the CDR3 is TGCGCCAGCAGCTCCAACCCCGGACAGGGCTATGGCTACACCTTC. Protein product: CASSSNPGQGYGYTF.

The V and J genes are TRBV30 and TRBJ2-3; TRBD2 is a possible D gene (5 bases). CDR1 is GTSNPN, CDR2 SVGIG, per germline (reference sequence). The V end lost 3 bases, the J end lost 2 bases, and 12 bases lay between the germline ends. The CDR3 is 14 amino acids. The DNA for the CDR3 is TGTGCCTGGAGACGCCCGGGGTCCACAGATACGCAGTATTTT. It yields the protein CAWRRPGSTDTQYF.

The V call is TRBV4-2, the J call TRBJ2-1; TRBD2 agrees at 10 bases. CDR1 is LGHNA, CDR2 YNFKEQ, per germline. V lost 0 bases, J lost 6 bases, and 2 bases stayed unmatched. This CDR3 is built from 15 residues. DNA of the CDR3: TGTGCCAGCAGCCAAGAAGCGGGGGGGCCCAATGAGCAGTTCTTC. Its translation: CASSQEAGGPNEQFF.

V gene TRBV9 combines with J gene TRBJ2-5; D is possibly TRBD1 (5 bases). V was cut by 4 bases and J by 5 bases, with 15 bases left in between. The CDR3 covers 14 residues. Germline V gene data show CDR1 as SGDLS and CDR2 as YYNGEE. The CDR3 here is CASSPRVLGETQYF. DNA for the CDR3: TGTGCCAGCAGCCCCAGGGTCCTAGGGGAGACCCAGTACTTC.

This sequence joins TRBV7-2 and TRBJ2-5; 8 positions agree with TRBD1. TRBJ2-7 matches the DNA end more closely, so the J call is doubtful. The CDR3 length is 14 residues. Germline V gene lookup returns CDR1 SGHTA and CDR2 FQGNSA. The CDR3 DNA sequence: TGTGCCAGCAGCCGGCCGGGACAGGCCTACGAGCAGTACTTC. This gives the protein CASSRPGQAYEQYF.

This clone was observed a single time. The chain couples TRBV29-1 to TRBJ2-5, with a weak D call TRBD1 (7 bases). The J call is uncertain, as TRBJ2-7 better fits the DNA end. The CDR3 extends over 14 amino acids. Germline CDR1 and CDR2: SQVTM and ANQGSEA. CDR3 DNA: TGCAGCGCAGTCCGGGACAGTGGGGGGTACGAGCAGTACTTC. Its protein product is CSAVRDSGGYEQYF.

The chain links TRBV7-2 to TRBJ1-6; D not certain. Germline V gene lookup returns CDR1 SGHTA and CDR2 FQGNSA. V lost 2 bases to trimming and J lost 6 bases, with 11 bases between them. This CDR3 region has 15 residues. Written as DNA, the CDR3 is TGTGCCAGCAGCTTACTGCAGGCGGGTAATTCACCCCTCCACTTT. Its protein is CASSLLQAGNSPLHF.

The J gene is TRBJ2-3, the V gene TRBV30; 8 bases map to TRBD1. In germline, CDR1 is GTSNPN, CDR2 SVGIG (reference sequence). CDR3 size: 13 residues. V lost 5 bases and J lost 3; bases outside the gene matches: 4. The CDR3 DNA reads TGTGCCTGGTGGACAGGGATGACAGATACGCAGTATTTT. This sequence encodes CAWWTGMTDTQYF.

V gene TRBV5-6 combines with J gene TRBJ1-5, with D perhaps matching TRBD1 (6 bases). The CDR3 has 13 residues. Deletions cut 3 bases from V and 5 bases from J, with 9 bases between. CDR1 and CDR2 (germline): SGHDT, YYEEEE. The CDR3 coding sequence is TGTGCCAGCAGCTGGGGGCTAGATCAGCCCCAGCATTTT. Protein sequence: CASSWGLDQPQHF.

The chain is built from TRBV4-1 and TRBJ2-2, with D tentatively TRBD1 (6 bases). Trimming shortened V by 4 bases and J by 11 bases, and 14 bases separated the two germline ends. Germline V lookup: CDR1 MGHRA, CDR2 YSYEKL. CDR3 size: 13 residues. CDR3 in DNA: TGCGCCAGCAGCCCTCACGGTGGGGGCGAGCTGTTTTTT. It is translated as CASSPHGGGELFF.

The rearrangement links TRBV5-5 to TRBJ2-6, with 9 bases identical to TRBD1. V lost 2 bases, J lost 4 bases, and 7 bases stayed unmatched. Germline CDR1 and CDR2: SGHKS and YYEKEE (reference sequence). The CDR3 covers 17 residues. The CDR3 nucleotides read TGTGCCAGCAGCTTAGGGACAGGGCTTCTGGGGGCCAACGTCCTGACTTTC. Its translation: CASSLGTGLLGANVLTF. Variable domain in full (rest from reference TRBV5-5 and TRBJ2-6): DAGVTQSPTHLIKTRGQQVTLRCSPISGHKSVSWYQQVLGQGPQFIFQYYEKEERGRGNFPDRFSARQFPNYSSELNVNALLLGDSALYLCASSLGTGLLGANVLTFGAGSRLTVL.